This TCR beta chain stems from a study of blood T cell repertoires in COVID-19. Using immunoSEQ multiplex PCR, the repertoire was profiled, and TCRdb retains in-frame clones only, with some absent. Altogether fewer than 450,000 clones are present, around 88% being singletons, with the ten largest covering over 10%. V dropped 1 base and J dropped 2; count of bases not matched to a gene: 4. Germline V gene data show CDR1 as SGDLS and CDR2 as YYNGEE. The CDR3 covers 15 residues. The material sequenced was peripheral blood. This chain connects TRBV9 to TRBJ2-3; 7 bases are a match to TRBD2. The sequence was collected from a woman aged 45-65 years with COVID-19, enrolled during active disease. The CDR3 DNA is TGTGCCAGCAGCGTATCCCTAGCGGACACAGATACGCAGTATTTT. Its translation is CASSVSLADTDTQYF.